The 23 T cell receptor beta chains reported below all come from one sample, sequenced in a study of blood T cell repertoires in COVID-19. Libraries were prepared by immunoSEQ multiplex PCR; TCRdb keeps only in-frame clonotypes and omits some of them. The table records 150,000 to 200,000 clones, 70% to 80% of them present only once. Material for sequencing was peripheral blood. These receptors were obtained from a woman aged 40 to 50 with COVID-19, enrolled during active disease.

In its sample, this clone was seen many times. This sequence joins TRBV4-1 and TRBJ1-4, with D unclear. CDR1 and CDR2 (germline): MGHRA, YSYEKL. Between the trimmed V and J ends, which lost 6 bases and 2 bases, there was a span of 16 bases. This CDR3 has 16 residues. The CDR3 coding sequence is TGCGCCAGCAGACTACCGGGAGGGAACACTAATGAAAAACTGTTTTTT. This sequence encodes CASRLPGGNTNEKLFF.

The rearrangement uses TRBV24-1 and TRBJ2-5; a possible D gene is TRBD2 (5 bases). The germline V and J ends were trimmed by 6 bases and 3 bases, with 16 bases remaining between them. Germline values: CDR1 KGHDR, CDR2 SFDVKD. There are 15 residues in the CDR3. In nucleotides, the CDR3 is TGTGCCACCAGTCCACCACGGAGGTCTGAAGAGACCCAGTACTTC. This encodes CATSPPRRSEETQYF.

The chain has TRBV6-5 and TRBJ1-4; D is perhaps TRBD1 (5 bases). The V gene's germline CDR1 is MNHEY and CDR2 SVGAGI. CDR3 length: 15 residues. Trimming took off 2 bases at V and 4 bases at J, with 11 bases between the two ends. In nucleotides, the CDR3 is TGTGCCAGCAGTTACACCGGGACTCGTAATGAAAAACTGTTTTTT. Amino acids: CASSYTGTRNEKLFF.

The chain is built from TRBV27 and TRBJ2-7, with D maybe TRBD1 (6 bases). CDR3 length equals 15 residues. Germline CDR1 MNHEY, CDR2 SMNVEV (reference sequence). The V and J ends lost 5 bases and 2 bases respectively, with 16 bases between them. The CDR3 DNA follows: TGTGCCAGCAGTGCAGACACCGGGACAACCTACGAGCAGTACTTC. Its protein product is CASSADTGTTYEQYF.

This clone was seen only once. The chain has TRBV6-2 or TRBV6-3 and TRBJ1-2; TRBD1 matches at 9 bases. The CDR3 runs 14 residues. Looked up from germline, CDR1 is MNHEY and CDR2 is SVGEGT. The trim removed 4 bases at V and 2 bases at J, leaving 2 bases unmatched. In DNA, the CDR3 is TGTGCCAGCAGTTCAACAGGGGGCAACTATGGCTACACCTTC. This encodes CASSSTGGNYGYTF.

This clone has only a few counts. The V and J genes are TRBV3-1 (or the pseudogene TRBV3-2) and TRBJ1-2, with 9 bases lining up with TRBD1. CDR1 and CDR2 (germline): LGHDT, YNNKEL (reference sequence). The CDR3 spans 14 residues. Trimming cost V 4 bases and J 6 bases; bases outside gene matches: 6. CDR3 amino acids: CASSPYTGGNGYTF. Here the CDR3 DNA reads TGTGCCAGCAGCCCTTATACAGGGGGCAATGGCTACACCTTC.

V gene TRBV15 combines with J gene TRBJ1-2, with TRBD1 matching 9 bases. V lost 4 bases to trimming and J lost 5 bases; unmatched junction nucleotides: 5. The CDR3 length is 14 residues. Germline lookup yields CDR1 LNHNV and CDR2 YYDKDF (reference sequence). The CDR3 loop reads CATSIGQGLYGYTF. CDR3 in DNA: TGTGCCACCAGCATAGGACAGGGGCTATATGGCTACACCTTC.

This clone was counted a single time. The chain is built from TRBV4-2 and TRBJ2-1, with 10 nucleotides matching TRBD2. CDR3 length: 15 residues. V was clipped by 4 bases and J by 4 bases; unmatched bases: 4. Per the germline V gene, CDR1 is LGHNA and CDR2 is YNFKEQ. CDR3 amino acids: CASSPGLADYNEQFF. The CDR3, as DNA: TGTGCCAGCAGCCCAGGACTAGCGGATTACAATGAGCAGTTCTTC.

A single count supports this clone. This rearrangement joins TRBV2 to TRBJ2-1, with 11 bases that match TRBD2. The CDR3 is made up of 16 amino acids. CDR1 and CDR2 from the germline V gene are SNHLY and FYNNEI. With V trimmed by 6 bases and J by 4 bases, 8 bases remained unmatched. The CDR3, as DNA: TGTGCCAGCAGCGGACTAGCGGGTCCACATTACAATGAGCAGTTCTTC. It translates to CASSGLAGPHYNEQFF.

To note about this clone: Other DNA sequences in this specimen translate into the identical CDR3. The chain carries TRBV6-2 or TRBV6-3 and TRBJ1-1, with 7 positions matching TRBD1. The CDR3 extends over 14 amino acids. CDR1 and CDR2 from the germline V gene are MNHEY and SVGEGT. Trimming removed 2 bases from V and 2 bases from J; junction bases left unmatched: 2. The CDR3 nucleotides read TGTGCCAGCAGTTACGACAGGGTCAACACTGAAGCTTTCTTT. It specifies CASSYDRVNTEAFF.

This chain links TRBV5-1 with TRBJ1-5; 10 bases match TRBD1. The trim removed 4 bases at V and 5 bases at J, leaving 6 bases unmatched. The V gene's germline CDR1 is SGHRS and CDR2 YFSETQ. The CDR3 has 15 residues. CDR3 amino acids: CASSPGTGDYQPQHF. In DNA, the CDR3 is TGCGCCAGCAGCCCGGGGACAGGGGATTATCAGCCCCAGCATTTT.

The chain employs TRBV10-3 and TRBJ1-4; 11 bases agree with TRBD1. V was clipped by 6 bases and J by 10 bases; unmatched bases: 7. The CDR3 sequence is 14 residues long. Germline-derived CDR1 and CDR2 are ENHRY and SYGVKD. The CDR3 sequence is CAIREGTGGGKLFF. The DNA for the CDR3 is TGTGCCATCAGAGAAGGGACAGGGGGAGGAAAACTGTTTTTT.

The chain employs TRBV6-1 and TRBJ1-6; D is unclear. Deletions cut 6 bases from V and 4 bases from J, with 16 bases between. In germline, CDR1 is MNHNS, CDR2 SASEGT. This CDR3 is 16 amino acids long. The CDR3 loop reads CASREHLSLYNSPLHF. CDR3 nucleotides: TGTGCCAGCAGAGAACATCTGAGTTTATATAATTCACCCCTCCACTTT.

Written as DNA, the CDR3 is TGCAGCGTTGCGCCAGGGAATCGGGGGAACACCATATATTTT. Translation gives CSVAPGNRGNTIYF. The chain is built from TRBV29-1 and TRBJ1-3; possible D gene TRBD1, 5 bases. V lost 4 bases, J lost 7 bases, and 17 bases lay in between. Germline CDR1 is SQVTM and CDR2 is ANQGSEA. The CDR3 length is 14 residues. Complete variable domain (other parts from reference TRBV29-1 and TRBJ1-3): SAVISQKPSRDICQRGTSLTIQCQVDSQVTMMFWYRQQPGQSLTLIATANQGSEATYESGFVIDKFPISRPNLTFSTLTVSNMSPEDSSIYLCSVAPGNRGNTIYFGEGSWLTVV.

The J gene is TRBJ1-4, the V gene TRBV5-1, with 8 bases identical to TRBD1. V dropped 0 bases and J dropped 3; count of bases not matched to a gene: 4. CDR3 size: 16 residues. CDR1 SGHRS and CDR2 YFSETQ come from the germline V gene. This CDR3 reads CASSLAPTGANEKLFF. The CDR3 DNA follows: TGCGCCAGCAGCTTGGCCCCGACAGGGGCTAATGAAAAACTGTTTTTT.

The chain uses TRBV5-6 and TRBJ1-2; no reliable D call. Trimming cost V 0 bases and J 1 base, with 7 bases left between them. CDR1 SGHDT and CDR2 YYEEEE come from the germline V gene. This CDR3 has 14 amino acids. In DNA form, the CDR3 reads TGTGCCAGCAGCTTGGGGGGAGATAACTATGGCTACACCTTC. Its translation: CASSLGGDNYGYTF. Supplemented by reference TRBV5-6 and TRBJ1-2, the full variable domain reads DAGVTQSPTHLIKTRGQQVTLRCSPKSGHDTVSWYQQALGQGPQFIFQYYEEEERQRGNFPDRFSGHQFPNYSSELNVNALLLGDSALYLCASSLGGDNYGYTFGSGTRLTVV.

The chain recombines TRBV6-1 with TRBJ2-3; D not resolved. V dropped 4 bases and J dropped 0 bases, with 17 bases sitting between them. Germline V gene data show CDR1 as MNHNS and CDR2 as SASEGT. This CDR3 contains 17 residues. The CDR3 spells CASSVSPGLTSTDTQYF. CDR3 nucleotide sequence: TGTGCCAGCAGTGTTTCGCCAGGCCTTACCAGCACAGATACGCAGTATTTT.

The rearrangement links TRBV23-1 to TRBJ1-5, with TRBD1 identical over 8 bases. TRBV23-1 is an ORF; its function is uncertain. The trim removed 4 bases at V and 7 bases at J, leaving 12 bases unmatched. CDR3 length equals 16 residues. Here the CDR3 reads CASSPPDREEGQPQHF. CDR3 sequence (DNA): TGCGCCAGCAGTCCCCCGGACAGGGAAGAAGGGCAGCCCCAGCATTTT.

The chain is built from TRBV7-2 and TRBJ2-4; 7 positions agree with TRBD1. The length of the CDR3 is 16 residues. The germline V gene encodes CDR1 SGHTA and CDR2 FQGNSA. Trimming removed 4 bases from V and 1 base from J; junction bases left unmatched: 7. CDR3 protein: CASSSSTGQAKNIQYF. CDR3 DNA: TGTGCCAGCAGCTCGTCGACAGGGCAGGCCAAAAACATTCAGTACTTC.

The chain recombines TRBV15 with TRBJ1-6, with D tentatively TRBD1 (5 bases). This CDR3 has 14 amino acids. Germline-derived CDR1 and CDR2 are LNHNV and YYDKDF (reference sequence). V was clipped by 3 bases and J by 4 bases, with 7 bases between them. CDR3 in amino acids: CATSSGGYNSPLHF. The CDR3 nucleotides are TGTGCCACCAGCAGTGGGGGGTATAATTCACCCCTCCACTTT.

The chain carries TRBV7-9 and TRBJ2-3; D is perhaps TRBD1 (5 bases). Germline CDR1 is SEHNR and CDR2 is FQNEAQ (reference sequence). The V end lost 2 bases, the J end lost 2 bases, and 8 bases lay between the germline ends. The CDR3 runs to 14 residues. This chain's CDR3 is CASSLKQVTDTQYF. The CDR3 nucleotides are TGTGCCAGCAGCTTAAAACAGGTCACAGATACGCAGTATTTT.

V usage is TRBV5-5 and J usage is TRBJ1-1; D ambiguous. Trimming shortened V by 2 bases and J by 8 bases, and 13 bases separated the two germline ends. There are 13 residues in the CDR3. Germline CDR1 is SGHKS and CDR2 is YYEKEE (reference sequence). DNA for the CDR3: TGTGCCAGCAGCTTTCGGCCCCCAGGAGAAGCTTTCTTT. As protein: CASSFRPPGEAFF.

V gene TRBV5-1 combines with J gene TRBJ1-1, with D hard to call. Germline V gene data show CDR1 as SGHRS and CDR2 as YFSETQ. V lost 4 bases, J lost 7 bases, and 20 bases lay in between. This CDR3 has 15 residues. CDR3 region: CASSVPEGVGDEAFF. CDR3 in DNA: TGCGCCAGCAGCGTACCCGAGGGAGTTGGGGATGAAGCTTTCTTT.